A selection of T cell receptor beta chains follows, all from one sample in a study of cytomegalovirus exposure and HLA in healthy donors. Here immunoSEQ multiplex PCR was the method, and the copy in TCRdb shows in-frame clones only, minus some. The data show approximately 150,000 clones, 82% seen once. Sequencing used PBMCs. The source is a male donor in good health and CMV-seronegative. Both conserved end residues are part of each CDR3.

v_gene | CDR3aa
TRBV7-9 | CASIVPGQGIRTDTQYF
TRBV15 | CATGTLSYEQYF
TRBV18 | CASSPPGDYEQYF
TRBV2 | CAGYRVTADTQYF
TRBV13 | CASSFPGLVETQYF
TRBV2 | CASEDRDQETQYF
TRBV27 | CASSLWSGTGRETQYF
TRBV7-3 | CASSSTGRNTEAFF
TRBV7-2 | CASSVRGWAEAFF
TRBV12-5 | CASGGPGTFIDEQYF
TRBV7-9 | CASSHVRETEAFF
TRBV28 | CASSKLGGDARFGYTF
TRBV19 | CASSEGHILPYEQYF
TRBV9 | CASSVGGRAGETQYF
TRBV9 | CASSAGQGLETQYF
TRBV7-9 | CASSLLAGEGKSYNEQFF
TRBV28 | CASSLGTKLAGLTGETQYF
TRBV27 | CASSLPRENPYEQYF
TRBV5-8 | CATVGRAGNVYNEQFF
TRBV6-5 | CASRVRGTEAFF
TRBV15 | CATSREGAGENEQFF
TRBV6-6 | CASSYEAYAYEQYF
TRBV30 | CAWSWEREYNEQFF
TRBV18 | CASSPGQGTYEQYF
TRBV13 | CASSSPLAGYNEQYF
TRBV5-1 | CASAVQYNEQFF
TRBV28 | CASIGQGGSTQYF
TRBV2 | CASSEMRAGGPNEQFF
TRBV4-3 | CASSARTSGEIDEQFF
TRBV10-1 | CSTSGRATDTQYF
TRBV7-9 | CASSLGIAEAFF
TRBV11-2 | CASSRGDTQYF
TRBV9 | CASSVAGGGTEAFF
TRBV7-8 | CASSDPGLAGETQYF
TRBV28 | CASSFRGSAYNEQFF
TRBV28 | CASTLGTPAYEQYF
TRBV7-2 | CASSPWGRQGSYEQYF
TRBV7-9 | CASSLASRSYEQYF
TRBV5-1 | CASSLEGQGETQYF
TRBV11-2 | CASSLGPGTGVAEAFF
TRBV27 | CASSSPPGLAVSSYNEQFF
TRBV6-1 | CATALVRSPETQYF
TRBV6-6 | CASSSSQGLNQPQHF
TRBV7-2 | CASSWNGDTQYF
TRBV27 | CASSLSGDGTYEQYF
TRBV18 | CASSPSGPETQYF
TRBV11-2 | CASSADRGTGNTIYF
TRBV7-9 | CASSFSRTEAFF
TRBV4-1 | CASSQDQRPLETQYF
TRBV29-1 | CSVADRIKETQYF